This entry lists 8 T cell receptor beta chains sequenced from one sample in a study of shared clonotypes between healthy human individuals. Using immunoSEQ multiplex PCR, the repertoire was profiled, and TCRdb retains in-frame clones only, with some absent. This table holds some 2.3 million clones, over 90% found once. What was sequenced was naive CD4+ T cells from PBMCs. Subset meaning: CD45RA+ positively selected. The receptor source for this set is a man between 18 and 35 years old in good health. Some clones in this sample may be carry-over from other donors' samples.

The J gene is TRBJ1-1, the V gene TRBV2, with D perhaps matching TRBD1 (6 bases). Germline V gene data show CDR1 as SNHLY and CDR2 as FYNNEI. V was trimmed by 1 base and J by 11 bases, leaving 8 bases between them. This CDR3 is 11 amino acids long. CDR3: CASSEGGLAFF. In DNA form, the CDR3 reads TGTGCCAGCAGTGAAGGGGGGCTGGCTTTCTTT.

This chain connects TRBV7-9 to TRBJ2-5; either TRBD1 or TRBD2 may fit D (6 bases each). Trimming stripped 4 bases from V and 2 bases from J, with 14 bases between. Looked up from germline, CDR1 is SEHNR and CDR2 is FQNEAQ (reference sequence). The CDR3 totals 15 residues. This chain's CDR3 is CASSSGVGTQETQYF. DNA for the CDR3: TGTGCCAGCAGCTCGGGGGTGGGGACACAAGAGACCCAGTACTTC.

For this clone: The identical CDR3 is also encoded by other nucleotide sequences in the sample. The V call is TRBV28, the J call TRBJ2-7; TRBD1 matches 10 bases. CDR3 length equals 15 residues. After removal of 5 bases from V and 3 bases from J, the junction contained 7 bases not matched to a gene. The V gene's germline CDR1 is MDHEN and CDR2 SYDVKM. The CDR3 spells CASSAPGTGVYEQYF. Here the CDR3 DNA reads TGTGCCAGCAGTGCGCCCGGGACAGGGGTCTACGAGCAGTACTTC.

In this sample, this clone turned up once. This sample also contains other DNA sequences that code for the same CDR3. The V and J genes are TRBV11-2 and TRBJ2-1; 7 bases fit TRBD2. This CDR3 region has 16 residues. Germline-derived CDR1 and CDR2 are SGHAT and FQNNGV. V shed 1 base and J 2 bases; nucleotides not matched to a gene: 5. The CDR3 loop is CASSLVSGTTYNEQFF. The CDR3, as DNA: TGTGCCAGCAGCTTAGTGAGCGGGACGACCTACAATGAGCAGTTCTTC.

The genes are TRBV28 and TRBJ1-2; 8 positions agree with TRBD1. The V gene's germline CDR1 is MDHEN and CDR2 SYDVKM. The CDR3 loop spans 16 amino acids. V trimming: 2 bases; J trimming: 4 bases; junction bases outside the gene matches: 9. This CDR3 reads CASSLRRTGIGYGYTF. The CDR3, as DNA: TGTGCCAGCAGTTTAAGGCGGACAGGGATCGGCTATGGCTACACCTTC.

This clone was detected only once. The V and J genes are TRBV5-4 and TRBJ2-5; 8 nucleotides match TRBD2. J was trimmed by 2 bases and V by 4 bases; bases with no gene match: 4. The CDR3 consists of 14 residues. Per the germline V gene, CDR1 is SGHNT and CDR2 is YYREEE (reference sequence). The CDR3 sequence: CASSRGGNQETQYF. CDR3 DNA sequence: TGTGCCAGCAGCCGGGGGGGAAATCAAGAGACCCAGTACTTC. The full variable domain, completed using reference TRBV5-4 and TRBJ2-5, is ETGVTQSPTHLIKTRGQQVTLRCSSQSGHNTVSWYQQALGQGPQFIFQYYREEENGRGNFPPRFSGLQFPNYSSELNVNALELDDSALYLCASSRGGNQETQYFGPGTRLLVL.

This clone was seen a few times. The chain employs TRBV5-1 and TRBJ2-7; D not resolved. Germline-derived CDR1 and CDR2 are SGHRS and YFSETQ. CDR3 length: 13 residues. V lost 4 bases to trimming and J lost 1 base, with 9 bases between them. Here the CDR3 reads CASSNTVSYEQYF. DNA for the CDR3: TGCGCCAGCAGCAATACAGTTTCCTACGAGCAGTACTTC.

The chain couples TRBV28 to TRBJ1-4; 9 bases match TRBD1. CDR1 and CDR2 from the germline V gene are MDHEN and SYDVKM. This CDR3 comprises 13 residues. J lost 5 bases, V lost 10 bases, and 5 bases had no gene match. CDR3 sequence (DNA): TGTGCCACCAGAGACAGGGGGAATGAAAAACTGTTTTTT. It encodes CATRDRGNEKLFF.